This T cell receptor beta chain was profiled in a study of T cell changes during pregnancy in multiple sclerosis. Profiling relied on immunoSEQ multiplex PCR, and the TCRdb table lists in-frame clones only, not all of them. This table has about 120,000 clones, about 94% appearing once. Germline V gene data show CDR1 as LNHDA and CDR2 as SQIVND (reference sequence). CDR3 length: 13 residues. V was clipped by 8 bases and J by 4 bases, with 13 bases between them. The V and J genes are TRBV19 and TRBJ2-3; no definite D call. This clonotype was sampled from a female donor with multiple sclerosis, enrolled in a pregnancy study. Specimen: peripheral blood, collected before pregnancy. The CDR3 DNA reads as TGTGCCAGTTCCGGGTCGCGCCCAGATACGCAGTATTTT. It yields the protein CASSGSRPDTQYF.